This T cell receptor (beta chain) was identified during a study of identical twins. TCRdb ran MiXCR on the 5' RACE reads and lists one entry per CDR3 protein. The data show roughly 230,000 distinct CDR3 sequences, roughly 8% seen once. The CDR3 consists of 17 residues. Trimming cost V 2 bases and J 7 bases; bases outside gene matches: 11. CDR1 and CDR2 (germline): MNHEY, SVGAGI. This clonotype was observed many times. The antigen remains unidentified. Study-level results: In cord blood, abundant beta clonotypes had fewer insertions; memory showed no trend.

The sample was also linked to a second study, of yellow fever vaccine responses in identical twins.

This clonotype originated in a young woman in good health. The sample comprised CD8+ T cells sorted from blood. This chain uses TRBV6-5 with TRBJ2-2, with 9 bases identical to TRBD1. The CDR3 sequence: CASSYLIGTGKGGELFF. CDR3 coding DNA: TGTGCCAGCAGTTACCTCATCGGGACAGGGAAAGGCGGGGAGCTGTTTTTT.